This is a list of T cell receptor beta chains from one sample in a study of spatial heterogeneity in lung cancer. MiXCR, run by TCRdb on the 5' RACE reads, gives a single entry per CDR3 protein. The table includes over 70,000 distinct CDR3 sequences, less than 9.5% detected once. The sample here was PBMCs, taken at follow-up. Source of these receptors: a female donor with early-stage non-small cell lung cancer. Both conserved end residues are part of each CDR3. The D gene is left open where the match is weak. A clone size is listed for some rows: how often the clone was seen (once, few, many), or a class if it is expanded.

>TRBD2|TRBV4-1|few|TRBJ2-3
CASSQQWTSGRAASTDTQYF
TGCGCCAGCAGCCAACAATGGACTAGCGGGAGGGCCGCTTCCACAGATACGCAGTATTTT
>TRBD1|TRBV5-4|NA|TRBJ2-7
CASSSEGQGPSEQYF
TGTGCCAGCAGCTCGGAAGGACAGGGGCCCAGTGAGCAGTACTTC
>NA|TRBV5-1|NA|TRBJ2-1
CASSPGTLNEQFF
TGCGCCAGCAGTCCCGGGACATTGAATGAGCAGTTCTTC
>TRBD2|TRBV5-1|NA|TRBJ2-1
CASSLKREGHDNEQFF
TGCGCCAGCAGCTTGAAACGGGAGGGCCACGACAATGAGCAGTTCTTC
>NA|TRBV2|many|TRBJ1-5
CASSGGYQPQHF
TGTGCCAGCAGTGGGGGGTACCAGCCCCAGCATTTT
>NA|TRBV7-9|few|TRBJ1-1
CASSLELRNTEAFF
TGTGCCAGCAGCTTAGAACTGAGGAACACTGAAGCTTTCTTT
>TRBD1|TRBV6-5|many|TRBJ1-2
CASSYGDRTNYGYTF
TGTGCCAGCAGTTACGGGGACAGGACTAACTATGGCTACACCTTC
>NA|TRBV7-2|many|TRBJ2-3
CASSLGLNTDTQYF
TGTGCCAGCAGCTTAGGACTGAACACAGATACGCAGTATTTT
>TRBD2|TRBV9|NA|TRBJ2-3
CASTGGGSPDTQYF
TGTGCCAGCACGGGGGGAGGTTCCCCAGATACGCAGTATTTT
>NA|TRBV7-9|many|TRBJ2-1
CASREGGNEQFF
TGTGCCAGCCGCGAGGGGGGTAATGAGCAGTTCTTC
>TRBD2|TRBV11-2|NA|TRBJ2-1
CASSQISPSGLHNEQFF
TGTGCCAGCAGCCAGATCTCCCCTAGCGGGCTCCACAATGAGCAGTTCTTC
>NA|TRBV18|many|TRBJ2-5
CASSPPVRETQYF
TGTGCCAGCTCACCACCGGTCCGGGAGACCCAGTACTTC
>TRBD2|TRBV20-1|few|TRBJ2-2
CSARSGRAPGELFF
TGCAGTGCTAGATCCGGGAGGGCCCCCGGGGAGCTGTTTTTT
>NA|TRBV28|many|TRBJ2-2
CASSLPQNTGELFF
TGTGCCAGCAGTTTACCCCAGAACACCGGGGAGCTGTTTTTT
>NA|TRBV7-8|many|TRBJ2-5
CASSLGAAQETQYF
TGTGCCAGCAGCTTAGGCGCGGCCCAAGAGACCCAGTACTTC
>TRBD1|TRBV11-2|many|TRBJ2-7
CASSPGGIYEQYF
TGTGCCAGCAGCCCAGGGGGTATCTATGAGCAGTACTTC
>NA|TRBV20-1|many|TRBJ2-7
CSARDPGGAYEQYF
TGCAGTGCTAGAGATCCAGGCGGAGCCTACGAGCAGTACTTC
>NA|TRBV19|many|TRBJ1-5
CASSIGRDNFQPQHF
TGTGCCAGTAGTATAGGGAGGGACAACTTTCAGCCCCAGCATTTT
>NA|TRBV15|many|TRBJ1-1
CATSRDVNSEAFF
TGTGCCACCAGCAGAGATGTGAATAGTGAAGCTTTCTTT
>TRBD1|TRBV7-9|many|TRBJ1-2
CASSPDRASGYTF
TGTGCCAGCAGCCCCGACAGGGCTAGCGGCTACACCTTC
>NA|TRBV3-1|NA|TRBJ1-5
CASSSRQSNQPQHF
TGTGCCAGCAGTAGCCGACAGTCCAATCAGCCCCAGCATTTT
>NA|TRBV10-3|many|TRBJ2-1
CAITNAARSPSYNEQFF
TGTGCCATCACCAACGCGGCCCGGAGTCCCTCCTACAATGAGCAGTTCTTC
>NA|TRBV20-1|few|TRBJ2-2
CSARDRVKDGGELFF
TGCAGTGCTAGAGACAGGGTTAAGGATGGCGGGGAGCTGTTTTTT
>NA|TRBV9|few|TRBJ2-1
CASSVVSSGPNEQFF
TGTGCCAGCAGCGTAGTAAGTAGCGGTCCCAATGAGCAGTTCTTC
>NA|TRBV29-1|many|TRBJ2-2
CSVDVAGSTGELFF
TGCAGCGTTGATGTAGCAGGCTCCACCGGGGAGCTGTTTTTT
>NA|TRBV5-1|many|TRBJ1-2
CASSHGRYGYTF
TGCGCCAGCAGCCACGGACGGTATGGCTACACCTTC
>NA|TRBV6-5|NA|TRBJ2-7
CASSFLVYEQYF
TGTGCCAGCAGTTTTCTGGTCTACGAGCAGTACTTC
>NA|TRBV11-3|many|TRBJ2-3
CASSKQVSTDTQYF
TGTGCCAGCAGCAAACAAGTTTCCACAGATACGCAGTATTTT
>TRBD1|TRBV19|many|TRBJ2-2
CASSKGYSGQGAGELFF
TGTGCCAGTAGTAAGGGATACTCGGGACAGGGGGCCGGGGAGCTGTTTTTT
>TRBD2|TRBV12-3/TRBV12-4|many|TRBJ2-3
CASSLESRWTSGRSVIDTQYF
TGTGCCAGCAGTTTAGAGTCAAGGTGGACTAGCGGCCGGAGTGTGATAGATACGCAGTATTTT
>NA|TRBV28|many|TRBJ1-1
CASSLAGEDTEAFF
TGTGCCAGCAGTTTAGCAGGGGAGGACACTGAAGCTTTCTTT
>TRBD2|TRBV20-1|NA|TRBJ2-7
CSVLRESSYEQYF
TGCAGTGTACTGCGGGAGTCGAGCTACGAGCAGTACTTC
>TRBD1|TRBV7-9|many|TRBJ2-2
CASSYTTGGELTGELFF
TGTGCCAGCAGTTATACGACAGGGGGCGAATTGACCGGGGAGCTGTTTTTT
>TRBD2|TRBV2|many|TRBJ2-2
CASSSRTSNTGELFF
TGTGCCAGCAGCTCCCGGACTAGCAACACCGGGGAGCTGTTTTTT
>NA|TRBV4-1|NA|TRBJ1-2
CASSQDFGPLGVHYTF
TGCGCCAGCAGCCAAGATTTTGGCCCCCTGGGGGTACACTACACCTTC
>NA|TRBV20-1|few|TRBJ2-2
CSAREVAGLSGELFF
TGCAGTGCTAGAGAGGTCGCAGGCCTCTCCGGGGAGCTGTTTTTT
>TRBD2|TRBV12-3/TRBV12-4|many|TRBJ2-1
CASNGGKYYNEQFF
TGTGCCAGCAACGGGGGGAAATACTACAATGAGCAGTTCTTC
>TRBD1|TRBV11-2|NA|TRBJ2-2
CASSLVRGHGELFF
TGTGCCAGCAGCTTAGTTAGGGGGCACGGGGAGCTGTTTTTT
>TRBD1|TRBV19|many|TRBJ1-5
CATGDRASNQPQHF
TGTGCCACCGGGGACAGGGCTAGCAATCAGCCCCAGCATTTT
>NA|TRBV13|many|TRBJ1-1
CASSPVGSTEAFF
TGTGCCAGCAGCCCGGTAGGTAGCACTGAAGCTTTCTTT
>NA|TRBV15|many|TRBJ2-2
CATSRGNTGELFF
TGTGCCACCAGCAGAGGGAACACCGGGGAGCTGTTTTTT
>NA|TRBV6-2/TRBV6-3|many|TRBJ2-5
CASKDENQETQYF
TGTGCCAGCAAAGACGAGAACCAAGAGACCCAGTACTTC
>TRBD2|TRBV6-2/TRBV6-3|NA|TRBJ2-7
CASSSPPGLAGSPYEQYF
TGTGCCAGCAGTTCACCCCCGGGACTAGCGGGCAGCCCCTACGAGCAGTACTTC
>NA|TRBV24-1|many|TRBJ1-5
CATSDLTEGQPQHF
TGTGCCACCAGTGATTTGACGGAAGGGCAGCCCCAGCATTTT
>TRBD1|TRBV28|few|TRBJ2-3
CAIHRTGVEDTQYF
TGTGCCATCCACCGGACAGGGGTGGAAGATACGCAGTATTTT
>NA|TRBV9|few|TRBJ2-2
CASSVAPVTGELFF
TGTGCCAGCAGCGTAGCTCCGGTAACCGGGGAGCTGTTTTTT
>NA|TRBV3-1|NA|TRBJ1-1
CASSIALDGTEAFF
TGTGCCAGCAGTATTGCGCTCGATGGCACTGAAGCTTTCTTT
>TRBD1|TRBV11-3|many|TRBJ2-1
CASSPRQGPRNEQFF
TGTGCCAGCAGCCCTCGACAGGGGCCGCGCAATGAGCAGTTCTTC
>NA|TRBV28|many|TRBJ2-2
CASRSSGLTGELFF
TGTGCCAGCAGATCCAGCGGGCTCACCGGGGAGCTGTTTTTT
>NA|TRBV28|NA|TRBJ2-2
CASSEGGTNTGELFF
TGTGCCAGCAGTGAAGGCGGGACGAACACCGGGGAGCTGTTTTTT
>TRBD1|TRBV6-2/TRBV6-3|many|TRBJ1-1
CASRAGQGRVNTEAFF
TGTGCCAGCAGAGCAGGACAGGGTAGGGTGAACACTGAAGCTTTCTTT
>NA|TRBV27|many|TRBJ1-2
CASSLTGNYGYTF
TGCGCCAGCAGCTTAACAGGAAACTATGGCTACACCTTC
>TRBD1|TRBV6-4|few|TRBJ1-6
CASSATGDNSPLHF
TGTGCCAGCAGCGCGACAGGGGATAATTCACCCCTCCACTTT
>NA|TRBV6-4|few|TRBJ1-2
CASSVSPSGDGYTF
TGTGCCAGCAGTGTCTCACCGTCCGGGGATGGCTACACCTTC
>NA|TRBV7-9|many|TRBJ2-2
CASSLETVTTGELFF
TGTGCCAGCAGCTTAGAGACTGTAACCACCGGGGAGCTGTTTTTT